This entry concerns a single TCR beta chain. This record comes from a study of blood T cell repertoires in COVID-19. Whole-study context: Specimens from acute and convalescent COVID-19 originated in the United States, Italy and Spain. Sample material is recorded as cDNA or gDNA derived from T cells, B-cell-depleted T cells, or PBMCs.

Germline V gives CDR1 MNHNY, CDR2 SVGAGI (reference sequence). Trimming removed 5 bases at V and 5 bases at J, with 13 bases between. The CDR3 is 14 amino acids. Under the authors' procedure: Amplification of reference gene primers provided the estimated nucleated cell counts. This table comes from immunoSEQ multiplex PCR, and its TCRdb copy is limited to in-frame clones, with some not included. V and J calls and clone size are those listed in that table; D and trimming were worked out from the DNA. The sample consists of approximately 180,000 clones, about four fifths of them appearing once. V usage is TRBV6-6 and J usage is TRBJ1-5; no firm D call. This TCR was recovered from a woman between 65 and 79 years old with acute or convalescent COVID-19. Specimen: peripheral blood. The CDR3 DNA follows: TGTGCCAGCAGTAGAGAGATGAGAGATCAGCCCCAGCATTTT. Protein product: CASSREMRDQPQHF.